This entry lists 28 T cell receptor beta chains sequenced from one sample in a study of blood T cell repertoires in COVID-19. Assay: immunoSEQ multiplex PCR; the TCRdb copy retains only in-frame clones and omits some. The table lists 200,000 or so clones, less than 90% of them singletons. Sequencing was performed on peripheral blood. These receptors were obtained from a woman aged 40 to 50 with acute or convalescent COVID-19.

This chain links TRBV5-1 with TRBJ2-1; 8 positions match TRBD2. Germline V CDR1 and CDR2: SGHRS, YFSETQ. The V and J ends lost 4 bases and 0 bases, in that order; junction bases with no gene match: 6. This CDR3 is 16 amino acids long. The chain's CDR3 is CASSPPRGGSYNEQFF. CDR3 bases: TGCGCCAGCAGCCCCCCCCGGGGGGGCTCCTACAATGAGCAGTTCTTC.

CDR3 residues: CASSPPSGLRGSQPQHF. CDR3 nucleotides: TGTGCCAGCTCACCACCGTCAGGGTTAAGGGGCAGTCAGCCCCAGCATTTT. The gene calls are TRBV18 and TRBJ1-5, with D perhaps TRBD1 (5 bases). Trimming shortened V by 0 bases and J by 6 bases, and 18 bases separated the two germline ends. CDR3 length equals 17 residues. The germline gives CDR1 KGHSH, CDR2 LQKENI.

V gene TRBV9 combines with J gene TRBJ1-2, with D unclear. V was cut by 1 base and J by 4 bases, with 5 bases left in between. Per germline, CDR1 SGDLS and CDR2 YYNGEE. This CDR3 spans 12 amino acids. In DNA, the CDR3 is TGTGCCAGCAGCGTAAACAGCTATGGCTACACCTTC. It translates to CASSVNSYGYTF.

The gene calls are TRBV28 and TRBJ2-7; 9 nucleotides match TRBD2. Per germline, CDR1 MDHEN and CDR2 SYDVKM. Trimming took 2 bases from V and 6 from J; bases not matched to a gene: 2. The CDR3 contains 13 residues. The DNA for the CDR3 is TGTGCCAGCAGTTTAGGCGGGAGGGGCGAGCAGTACTTC. Translated: CASSLGGRGEQYF.

V usage is TRBV5-1 and J usage is TRBJ1-1; 7 nucleotides agree with TRBD1. CDR3 length: 16 residues. The germline V gene encodes CDR1 SGHRS and CDR2 YFSETQ. J gave up 5 bases and V 4 bases, and 14 bases lay outside the gene matches. The CDR3 nucleotides are TGCGCCAGCAGCCCCAATCAGGGGGGTTTAGCTACTGAAGCTTTCTTT. It encodes CASSPNQGGLATEAFF.

The chain links TRBV2 to TRBJ2-2; perhaps TRBD2 as D (5 bases). The CDR3 spans 15 residues. CDR1 is SNHLY, CDR2 FYNNEI, per germline. V gave up 4 bases and J gave up 0 bases, with 9 bases separating them. Written as DNA, the CDR3 is TGTGCCAGCAGTGGAGCTAGCTCGAACACCGGGGAGCTGTTTTTT. Its protein product is CASSGASSNTGELFF.

The rearrangement uses TRBV5-1 and TRBJ2-3; possible D gene TRBD1, 5 bases. This CDR3 has 16 residues. Looked up from germline, CDR1 is SGHRS and CDR2 is YFSETQ. Between the trimmed V and J ends, which lost 3 bases and 1 base, there was a span of 15 bases. The DNA for the CDR3 is TGCGCCAGCAGCTCGGTAGGGGTTGGAGGCACAGATACGCAGTATTTT. Protein: CASSSVGVGGTDTQYF.

The chain recombines TRBV24-1 with TRBJ1-2; unclear D gene. In germline, CDR1 is KGHDR, CDR2 SFDVKD. V was pared by 1 base and J by 0 bases, with 5 bases between. The CDR3 is 14 amino acids. Here the CDR3 DNA reads TGTGCCACCAGTGATTTCACAGCTAACTATGGCTACACCTTC. Protein: CATSDFTANYGYTF.

Concerning this clone: The sample has other DNA sequences that encode this CDR3 too. The CDR3 spells CASSQGTYNEQFF. The CDR3 nucleotides are TGTGCCAGCAGCCAAGGGACATACAATGAGCAGTTCTTC. The J gene is TRBJ2-1, the V gene TRBV3-1 (or the pseudogene TRBV3-2); D may be TRBD1 (5 bases). CDR3 size: 13 residues. The germline gives CDR1 LGHDT, CDR2 YNNKEL (reference sequence). V lost 1 base and J 4 bases, leaving 5 bases between the germline ends.

The chain carries TRBV2 and TRBJ2-4; 7 nucleotides align to TRBD2. This CDR3 region has 16 residues. Germline V gives CDR1 SNHLY, CDR2 FYNNEI. J lost 3 bases, V lost 3 bases, and 8 bases had no gene match. The CDR3 region has the DNA TGTGCCAGCAGTGACGGAGGGGAGGGAGGCAAAAACATTCAGTACTTC. Translating gives CASSDGGEGGKNIQYF.

This clone was detected only a few times. The chain recombines TRBV14 with TRBJ1-3; D gene ambiguous. This CDR3 contains 16 residues. Germline V gene lookup returns CDR1 SGHDN and CDR2 FVKESK. The V end lost 4 bases, the J end lost 2 bases, and 15 bases lay between the germline ends. CDR3 amino acids: CASSPRPTLAGNTIYF. DNA for the CDR3: TGTGCCAGCAGCCCCAGGCCGACATTAGCTGGAAACACCATATATTTT. The full variable domain, completed using reference TRBV14 and TRBJ1-3, is EAGVTQFPSHSVIEKGQTVTLRCDPISGHDNLYWYRRVMGKEIKFLLHFVKESKQDESGMPNNRFLAERTGGTYSTLKVQPAELEDSGVYFCASSPRPTLAGNTIYFGEGSWLTVV.

The V call is TRBV10-3, the J call TRBJ2-1; TRBD2 matches 7 bases. This CDR3 region has 12 residues. Germline V gene lookup returns CDR1 ENHRY and CDR2 SYGVKD. The junction had 2 bases not matched to a gene; V was cut back by 2 bases and J by 10 bases. This CDR3 reads CAISEISGEQFF. CDR3 sequence (DNA): TGTGCCATCAGTGAGATTAGCGGGGAGCAGTTCTTC.

The V gene is TRBV20-1, the J gene TRBJ1-6, with D unresolved. In germline, CDR1 is DFQATT, CDR2 SNEGSKA (reference sequence). The CDR3 runs 11 residues. The V gene lost 3 bases and the J gene lost 12 bases, with 9 bases spanning the gap. CDR3 residues: CSARPRVPLHF. The CDR3 nucleotides are TGCAGTGCTAGGCCCCGGGTACCCCTCCACTTT.

The V and J genes are TRBV2 and TRBJ2-1; D ambiguous. The CDR3 length is 10 residues. The V gene's germline CDR1 is SNHLY and CDR2 FYNNEI. Trimming took off 6 bases at V and 8 bases at J, with 5 bases between the two ends. The CDR3 sequence is CASSGYEQFF. Here the CDR3 DNA reads TGTGCCAGCAGCGGTTATGAGCAGTTCTTC.

This clone appeared once. The CDR3 protein is CAASKAGGDTEAFF. The CDR3 nucleotides read TGTGCCGCTTCGAAAGCGGGGGGGGACACTGAAGCTTTCTTT. The chain recombines TRBV10-3 with TRBJ1-1, with D tentatively TRBD1 (5 bases). Germline values: CDR1 ENHRY, CDR2 SYGVKD. The CDR3 has 14 amino acids. Trimming stripped 11 bases from V and 3 bases from J, with 19 bases between.

Only a few counts were recorded for this clone. J is TRBJ1-2 and V is TRBV28; D unresolved. The CDR3 sequence is 12 residues long. V dropped 7 bases and J dropped 8 bases, with 14 bases sitting between them. In germline, CDR1 is MDHEN, CDR2 SYDVKM. The CDR3 region is CASKRDILGYTF. DNA of the CDR3: TGTGCCAGCAAGCGTGATATCCTAGGCTACACCTTC.

The genes are TRBV6-5 and TRBJ1-1, with D perhaps matching TRBD1 (6 bases). The CDR3 is 15 amino acids. Trimming took off 0 bases at V and 7 bases at J, with 15 bases between the two ends. Germline loops: CDR1 MNHEY, CDR2 SVGAGI. CDR3 amino acids: CASSYSMAGGGEAFF. CDR3 nucleotide sequence: TGTGCCAGCAGTTACTCGATGGCGGGAGGGGGTGAAGCTTTCTTT.

This chain joins TRBV27 and TRBJ1-6, with 7 bases that match TRBD1. The CDR3 loop spans 19 amino acids. Germline V gene lookup returns CDR1 MNHEY and CDR2 SMNVEV (reference sequence). V was clipped by 2 bases and J by 0 bases; unmatched bases: 10. In DNA form, the CDR3 reads TGTGCCAGCAGTTTAGAGTCTCTCAGGGGGAGCTCCTATAATTCACCCCTCCACTTT. Translated: CASSLESLRGSSYNSPLHF.

This clone was seen a single time. The J gene is TRBJ2-7, the V gene TRBV11-2; 7 nucleotides align to TRBD2. The CDR3 contains 16 residues. Germline values: CDR1 SGHAT, CDR2 FQNNGV. The junction had 14 bases not matched to a gene; V was cut back by 5 bases and J by 4 bases. DNA of the CDR3: TGTGCCAGCAGCAGAGAGGCCGGGACTATCCTGTACGAGCAGTACTTC. Translation: CASSREAGTILYEQYF.

This chain connects TRBV29-1 to TRBJ2-3; D may be TRBD2 (5 bases). The length of the CDR3 is 12 residues. V lost 3 bases and J lost 6, with 10 bases in between. In germline, CDR1 is SQVTM, CDR2 ANQGSEA. The CDR3 sequence is CSVEDSRDTQYF. The CDR3, as DNA: TGCAGCGTTGAGGACTCAAGGGATACGCAGTATTTT.

The chain combines TRBV5-6 with TRBJ2-5; 9 bases fit TRBD2. J lost 5 bases, V lost 3 bases, and 11 bases had no gene match. Germline assignment: CDR1 SGHDT and CDR2 YYEEEE. This CDR3 spans 16 amino acids. DNA of the CDR3: TGTGCCAGCAGCTCCAGCGGGGCTAGCGGGGTTGAGACCCAGTACTTC. It encodes CASSSSGASGVETQYF. The variable domain in full, with the rest retrieved from reference TRBV5-6 and TRBJ2-5, is DAGVTQSPTHLIKTRGQQVTLRCSPKSGHDTVSWYQQALGQGPQFIFQYYEEEERQRGNFPDRFSGHQFPNYSSELNVNALLLGDSALYLCASSSSGASGVETQYFGPGTRLLVL.

This chain links TRBV7-9 with TRBJ2-7; a weak D match, TRBD1 (6 bases). Per the germline V gene, CDR1 is SEHNR and CDR2 is FQNEAQ (reference sequence). The CDR3 has 12 amino acids. V was trimmed by 3 bases and J by 9 bases, leaving 12 bases between them. DNA of the CDR3: TGTGCCAGCAGCTTGCAGGGGCCGGGGCAGTACTTC. Its protein is CASSLQGPGQYF. The full variable domain, rest sourced from reference TRBV7-9 and TRBJ2-7, is DTGVSQNPRHKITKRGQNVTFRCDPISEHNRLYWYRQTLGQGPEFLTYFQNEAQLEKSRLLSDRFSAERPKGSFSTLEIQRTEQGDSAMYLCASSLQGPGQYFGPGTRLTVT.

As DNA, the CDR3 is TGTGCCAGCAAAACGGGGGGGGCAACGTATCAGCCCCAGCATTTT. Its protein is CASKTGGATYQPQHF. The rearrangement links TRBV28 to TRBJ1-5; D is possibly TRBD1 (6 bases). V lost 7 bases, J lost 5 bases, and 18 bases lay in between. The CDR3 is made up of 15 amino acids. The germline gives CDR1 MDHEN, CDR2 SYDVKM. Filled out from reference TRBV28 and TRBJ1-5, the complete variable domain reads DVKVTQSSRYLVKRTGEKVFLECVQDMDHENMFWYRQDPGLGLRLIYFSYDVKMKEKGDIPEGYSVSREKKERFSLILESASTNQTSMYLCASKTGGATYQPQHFGDGTRLSIL.

This sequence joins TRBV27 and TRBJ2-2; 10 bases agree with TRBD1. From germline, CDR1 is MNHEY and CDR2 SMNVEV (reference sequence). CDR3 length equals 17 residues. J gave up 5 bases and V 4 bases, and 10 bases lay outside the gene matches. CDR3: CASSSTGGPVQTGELFF. In nucleotides, the CDR3 is TGTGCCAGCAGTTCGACAGGGGGCCCCGTCCAGACCGGGGAGCTGTTTTTT.

The chain couples TRBV19 to TRBJ2-7; TRBD1 aligns across 7 bases. This CDR3 has 15 residues. Per the germline V gene, CDR1 is LNHDA and CDR2 is SQIVND (reference sequence). The junction had 6 bases not matched to a gene; V was cut back by 2 bases and J by 2 bases. This chain's CDR3 is CASSIPGQMAYEQYF. CDR3 nucleotides: TGTGCCAGTAGTATACCGGGACAGATGGCCTACGAGCAGTACTTC.

In its sample, this clone was seen once. Here the CDR3 reads CASSFDRSSYEQYF. For the CDR3, the DNA is TGTGCCAGCAGCTTTGACAGGAGCTCCTACGAGCAGTACTTC. This chain connects TRBV5-6 to TRBJ2-7; tentatively, D is TRBD1 (6 bases). Germline CDR1 and CDR2: SGHDT and YYEEEE. V lost 2 bases and J 0 bases, leaving 9 bases between the germline ends. The CDR3 runs to 14 residues. The variable domain in full, completed from reference TRBV5-6 and TRBJ2-7, reads DAGVTQSPTHLIKTRGQQVTLRCSPKSGHDTVSWYQQALGQGPQFIFQYYEEEERQRGNFPDRFSGHQFPNYSSELNVNALLLGDSALYLCASSFDRSSYEQYFGPGTRLTVT.

The chain combines TRBV7-9 with TRBJ1-1; unclear D gene. CDR3 length: 11 residues. Germline CDR1 reads SEHNR; CDR2 reads FQNEAQ (reference sequence). Trimming took off 2 bases at V and 7 bases at J, with 5 bases between the two ends. The CDR3 bases are TGTGCCAGCAGCTTATCAGGTGAAGCTTTCTTT. This gives the protein CASSLSGEAFF.

The V gene is TRBV10-3, the J gene TRBJ1-4; D is perhaps TRBD1 (5 bases). Germline V lookup: CDR1 ENHRY, CDR2 SYGVKD. CDR3 length equals 14 residues. With 11 bases removed from V and 5 bases from J, the gap between germline ends came to 18 bases. The CDR3 spells CASGGKRGNEKLFF. CDR3 nucleotide sequence: TGTGCCTCGGGGGGGAAGAGGGGAAATGAAAAACTGTTTTTT.